Following are 14 T cell receptor beta chains from one sample sequenced in a study of blood T cell repertoires in COVID-19. This table comes from immunoSEQ multiplex PCR, and its TCRdb copy is limited to in-frame clones, with some not included. The profile shows approximately 450,000 clones, 80% to 90% of them singletons. Sequencing was done on a sample of PBMCs or T cells enriched from blood (not recorded which). The receptor source for this set is a man aged 30 to 39 who had recovered from COVID-19.

This chain uses TRBV7-8 with TRBJ1-5, with D possibly being TRBD1 (5 bases). The V and J ends lost 5 bases and 0 bases respectively, with 8 bases between them. CDR1 is SGHVS, CDR2 FQNEAQ, per germline. The CDR3 loop spans 14 amino acids. The CDR3 here is CASSLDSSNQPQHF. The CDR3 nucleotides read TGTGCCAGCAGCCTCGACAGTAGCAATCAGCCCCAGCATTTT.

V gene TRBV9 combines with J gene TRBJ2-7; 11 nucleotides match TRBD2. The CDR3 is 18 amino acids. Germline loops: CDR1 SGDLS, CDR2 YYNGEE. V shed 4 bases and J 6 bases; nucleotides not matched to a gene: 18. The CDR3 loop is CASSPTVLDGSGRAEQYF. CDR3 coding DNA: TGTGCCAGCAGCCCCACCGTGTTAGATGGTAGCGGGAGGGCCGAGCAGTACTTC.

This clone has just one count. The chain employs TRBV11-2 and TRBJ2-1; 8 nucleotides line up with TRBD2. Germline V CDR1 and CDR2: SGHAT, FQNNGV. V lost 3 bases, J lost 2 bases, and 3 bases stayed unmatched. CDR3 length: 15 amino acids. The CDR3 sequence: CASSLGLGAYNEQFF. Written as DNA, the CDR3 is TGTGCCAGCAGCTTGGGACTAGGCGCCTACAATGAGCAGTTCTTC.

The chain joins TRBV28 to TRBJ2-7, with a weak D call TRBD2 (6 bases). The V gene's germline CDR1 is MDHEN and CDR2 SYDVKM. The CDR3 is 12 amino acids. The V and J ends lost 7 bases and 3 bases respectively, with 10 bases between them. CDR3 in amino acids: CASMRDYYEQYF. In DNA form, the CDR3 reads TGTGCCAGCATGCGGGATTACTACGAGCAGTACTTC.

The chain combines TRBV3-1 (or the pseudogene TRBV3-2) with TRBJ1-4; TRBD1 matches at 8 bases. Trimming took 5 bases from V and 8 from J; bases not matched to a gene: 10. The CDR3 spans 15 residues. The V gene's germline CDR1 is LGHDT and CDR2 YNNKEL (reference sequence). CDR3 nucleotides: TGTGCCAGCAGCTATCATTCAGGGGGCGTCGAAAAACTGTTTTTT. Its protein product is CASSYHSGGVEKLFF.

The rearrangement uses TRBV9 and TRBJ2-7; D is perhaps TRBD1 (6 bases). Germline V CDR1 and CDR2: SGDLS, YYNGEE. CDR3 length: 14 amino acids. V gave up 0 bases and J gave up 6 bases, with 13 bases separating them. The CDR3 loop reads CASSVGQGKSEQYF. In DNA, the CDR3 is TGTGCCAGCAGCGTAGGGCAGGGGAAATCCGAGCAGTACTTC.

The chain carries TRBV19 and TRBJ2-5; D possibly corresponds to TRBD1 (6 bases). This CDR3 has 16 amino acids. The V end was cut by 4 bases, the J end by 4 bases, with 19 bases between. Looked up from germline, CDR1 is LNHDA and CDR2 is SQIVND (reference sequence). The DNA for the CDR3 is TGTGCCAGTAGTAAACACCGGGACACTCCGGGAGAGACCCAGTACTTC. Its translation is CASSKHRDTPGETQYF.

The chain employs TRBV6-2 or TRBV6-3 and TRBJ1-5, with TRBD1 matching 11 bases. The V segment lost 6 bases and the J segment 7 bases; nucleotides outside the gene matches: 11. Germline loops: CDR1 MNHEY, CDR2 SVGEGT. The CDR3 sequence is 16 residues long. CDR3: CASSPGTGGNGQPQHF. The CDR3 bases are TGTGCCAGCAGCCCTGGGACAGGGGGAAACGGACAGCCCCAGCATTTT.

This chain links TRBV5-6 with TRBJ1-2; 8 bases map to TRBD1. Germline CDR1 and CDR2: SGHDT and YYEEEE. Unmatched junction bases numbered 7, after V lost 4 bases and J lost 8 bases. This CDR3 region has 13 residues. The CDR3 sequence is CASSQSWDRGYTF. The DNA of the CDR3 is TGTGCCAGCAGCCAATCTTGGGACAGGGGCTACACCTTC. The full variable domain, rest sourced from reference TRBV5-6 and TRBJ1-2, is DAGVTQSPTHLIKTRGQQVTLRCSPKSGHDTVSWYQQALGQGPQFIFQYYEEEERQRGNFPDRFSGHQFPNYSSELNVNALLLGDSALYLCASSQSWDRGYTFGSGTRLTVV.

This chain joins TRBV6-1 and TRBJ2-1; 9 bases line up with TRBD2. Losses at the gene ends were 2 bases for V and 7 bases for J; bases not matched to a gene: 12. CDR1 MNHNS and CDR2 SASEGT come from the germline V gene. The CDR3 is 17 residues long. CDR3 in DNA: TGTGCCAGCAGTGAAACCTATGGGACTAGCTTGTCGAATGAGCAGTTCTTC. It specifies CASSETYGTSLSNEQFF.

The CDR3 region has the DNA TGTGCCAGCAGCTGGCGGGAGGGCCACGAGACCCAGTACTTC. Translated: CASSWREGHETQYF. The V gene is TRBV7-9, the J gene TRBJ2-5; 9 positions agree with TRBD2. V trimming: 4 bases; J trimming: 5 bases; junction bases outside the gene matches: 5. Germline CDR1 is SEHNR and CDR2 is FQNEAQ (reference sequence). The CDR3 runs to 14 residues.

This chain joins TRBV24-1 and TRBJ2-5; 7 nucleotides align to TRBD1. Germline V gene sequence: CDR1 KGHDR, CDR2 SFDVKD. CDR3 length equals 18 residues. V shed 3 bases, J shed 1 base, and the junction held 13 bases outside the gene matches. CDR3: CATSDNVPAPGGQETQYF. DNA of the CDR3: TGTGCCACCAGTGATAACGTCCCGGCACCAGGGGGCCAAGAGACCCAGTACTTC.

This chain connects TRBV6-5 to TRBJ1-1; 8 positions match TRBD1. Trimming removed 5 bases from V and 11 bases from J; junction bases left unmatched: 10. The germline gives CDR1 MNHEY, CDR2 SVGAGI. This CDR3 region has 13 residues. Here the CDR3 DNA reads TGTGCCAGCAGTACCGGACAGGGATGGAGCGCTTTCTTT. Its translation is CASSTGQGWSAFF.

This chain uses TRBV30 with TRBJ2-2; D is uncertain. From germline, CDR1 is GTSNPN and CDR2 SVGIG (reference sequence). V was trimmed by 4 bases and J by 5 bases, leaving 5 bases between them. This CDR3 is built from 11 residues. The CDR3 here is CAWMRTGELFF. CDR3 DNA: TGTGCCTGGATGCGGACCGGGGAGCTGTTTTTT. Combining the CDR3 with reference TRBV30 and TRBJ2-2 gives the whole variable domain SQTIHQWPATLVQPVGSPLSLECTVEGTSNPNLYWYRQAAGRGLQLLFYSVGIGQISSEVPQNLSASRPQDRQFILSSKKLLLSDSGFYLCAWMRTGELFFGEGSRLTVL.